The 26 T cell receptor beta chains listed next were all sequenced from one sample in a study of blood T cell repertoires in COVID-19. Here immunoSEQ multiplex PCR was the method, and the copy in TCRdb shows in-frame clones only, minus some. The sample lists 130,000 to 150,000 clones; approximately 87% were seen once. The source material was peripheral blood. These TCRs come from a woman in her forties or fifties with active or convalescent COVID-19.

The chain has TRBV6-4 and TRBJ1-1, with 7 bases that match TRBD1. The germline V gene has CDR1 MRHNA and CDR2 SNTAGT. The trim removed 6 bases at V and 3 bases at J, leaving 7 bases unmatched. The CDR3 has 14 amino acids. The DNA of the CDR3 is TGTGCCAGCAGGAGGGGGCTCGGGGACACTGAAGCTTTCTTT. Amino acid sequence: CASRRGLGDTEAFF.

The CDR3, as DNA: TGTGCCAGCAGTGACTTAGCGGGCTCCTACAATGAGCAGTTCTTC. Its protein is CASSDLAGSYNEQFF. J is TRBJ2-1 and V is TRBV2; 7 bases match TRBD2. The CDR3 covers 15 residues. The V and J ends lost 3 bases and 0 bases, in that order; junction bases with no gene match: 2. The germline V gene has CDR1 SNHLY and CDR2 FYNNEI.

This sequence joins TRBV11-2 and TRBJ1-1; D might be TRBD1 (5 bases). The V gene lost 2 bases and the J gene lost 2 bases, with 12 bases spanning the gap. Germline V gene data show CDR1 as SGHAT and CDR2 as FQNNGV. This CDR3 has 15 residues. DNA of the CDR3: TGTGCCAGCAGCTTACAAGGGGCGGGAAACACTGAAGCTTTCTTT. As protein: CASSLQGAGNTEAFF.

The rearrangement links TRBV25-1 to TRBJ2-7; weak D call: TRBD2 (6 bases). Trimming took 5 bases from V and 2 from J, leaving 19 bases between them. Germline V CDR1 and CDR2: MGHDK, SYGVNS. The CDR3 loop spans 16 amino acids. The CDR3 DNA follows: TGTGCCAGCAGTAGGGCGGGGTCGACAGCAGCCTACGAGCAGTACTTC. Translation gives CASSRAGSTAAYEQYF.

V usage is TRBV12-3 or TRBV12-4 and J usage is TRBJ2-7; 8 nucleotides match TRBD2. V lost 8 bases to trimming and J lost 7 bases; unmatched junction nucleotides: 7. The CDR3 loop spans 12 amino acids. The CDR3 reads CASSGLATEQYF. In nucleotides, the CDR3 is TGTGCCAGCTCTGGACTAGCAACGGAGCAGTACTTC.

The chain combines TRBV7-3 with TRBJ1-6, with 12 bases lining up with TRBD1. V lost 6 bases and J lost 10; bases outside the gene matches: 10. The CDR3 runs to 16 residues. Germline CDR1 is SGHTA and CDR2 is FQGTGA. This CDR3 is CASSGDRGLMGSPLHF. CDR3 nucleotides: TGTGCCAGCAGTGGGGACAGGGGGCTTATGGGGTCACCCCTCCACTTT.

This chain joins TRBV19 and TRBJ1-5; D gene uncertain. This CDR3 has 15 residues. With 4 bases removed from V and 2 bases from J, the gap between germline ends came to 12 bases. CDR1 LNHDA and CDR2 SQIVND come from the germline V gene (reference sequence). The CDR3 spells CASSTVPTGNQPQHF. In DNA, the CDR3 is TGTGCCAGTAGTACGGTACCGACTGGCAATCAGCCCCAGCATTTT.

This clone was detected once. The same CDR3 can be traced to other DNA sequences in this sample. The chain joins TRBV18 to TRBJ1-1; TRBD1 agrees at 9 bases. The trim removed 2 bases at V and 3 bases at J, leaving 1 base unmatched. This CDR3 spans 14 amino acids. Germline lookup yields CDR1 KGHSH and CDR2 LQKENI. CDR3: CASSPRDRDTEAFF. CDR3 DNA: TGTGCCAGCTCACCAAGGGACAGGGACACTGAAGCTTTCTTT.

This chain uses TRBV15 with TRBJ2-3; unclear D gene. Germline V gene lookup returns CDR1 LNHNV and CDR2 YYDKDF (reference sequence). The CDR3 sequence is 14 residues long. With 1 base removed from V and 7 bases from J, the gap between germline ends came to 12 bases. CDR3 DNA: TGTGCCACCAGCAGAGTGGTACAAATTCATACGCAGTATTTT. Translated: CATSRVVQIHTQYF.

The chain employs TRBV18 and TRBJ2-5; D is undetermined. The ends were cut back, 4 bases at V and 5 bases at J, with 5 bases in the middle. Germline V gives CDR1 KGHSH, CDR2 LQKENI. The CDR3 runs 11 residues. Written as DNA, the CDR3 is TGTGCCAGCTCACTATCGGAGACCCAGTACTTC. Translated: CASSLSETQYF.

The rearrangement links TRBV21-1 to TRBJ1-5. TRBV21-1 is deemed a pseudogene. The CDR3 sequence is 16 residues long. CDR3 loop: CASSKVREKRKQPQHF. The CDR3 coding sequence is TGTGCCAGCAGCAAAGTGAGGGAGAAGAGAAAACAGCCCCAGCATTTT.

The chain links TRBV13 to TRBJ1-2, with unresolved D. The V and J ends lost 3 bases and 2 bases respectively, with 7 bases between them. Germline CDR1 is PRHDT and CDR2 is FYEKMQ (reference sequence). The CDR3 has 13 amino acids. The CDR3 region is CASSFMRNYGYTF. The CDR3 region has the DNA TGTGCCAGCAGCTTTATGAGGAACTATGGCTACACCTTC.

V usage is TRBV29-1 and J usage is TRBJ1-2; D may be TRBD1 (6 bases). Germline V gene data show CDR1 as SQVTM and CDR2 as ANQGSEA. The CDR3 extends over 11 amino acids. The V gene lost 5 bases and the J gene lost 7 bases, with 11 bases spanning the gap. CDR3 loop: CSVWDTAGYTF. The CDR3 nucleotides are TGCAGCGTTTGGGACACCGCTGGCTACACCTTC.

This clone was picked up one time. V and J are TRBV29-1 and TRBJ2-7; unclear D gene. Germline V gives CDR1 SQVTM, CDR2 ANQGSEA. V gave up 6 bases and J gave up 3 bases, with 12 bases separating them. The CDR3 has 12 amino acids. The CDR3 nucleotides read TGCAGCGTCAGACTGACGGGCTACGAGCAGTACTTC. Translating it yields CSVRLTGYEQYF.

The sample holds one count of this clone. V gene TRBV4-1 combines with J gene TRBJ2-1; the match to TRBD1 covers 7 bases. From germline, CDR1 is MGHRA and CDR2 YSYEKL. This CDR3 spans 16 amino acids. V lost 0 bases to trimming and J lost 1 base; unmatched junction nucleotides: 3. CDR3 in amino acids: CASSQEPGQSYNEQFF. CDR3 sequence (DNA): TGCGCCAGCAGCCAAGAACCGGGACAGTCCTACAATGAGCAGTTCTTC.

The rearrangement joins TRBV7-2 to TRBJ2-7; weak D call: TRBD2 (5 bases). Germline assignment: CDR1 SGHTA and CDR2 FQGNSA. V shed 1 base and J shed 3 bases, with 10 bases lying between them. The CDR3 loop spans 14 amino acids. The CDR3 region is CASSLGPGDYEQYF. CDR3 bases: TGTGCCAGCAGCTTAGGGCCCGGGGACTACGAGCAGTACTTC.

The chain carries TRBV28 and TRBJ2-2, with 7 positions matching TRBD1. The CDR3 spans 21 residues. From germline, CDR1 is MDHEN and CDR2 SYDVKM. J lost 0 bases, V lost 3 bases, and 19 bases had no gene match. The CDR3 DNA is TGTGCCAGCAGTTTTAAGGAGACAGGGTTCGTGGAAACCGCGAACACCGGGGAGCTGTTTTTT. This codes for CASSFKETGFVETANTGELFF.

In nucleotides, the CDR3 is TGTGCCAGCTCACCAAATGGACAGGGATATAGTGGTGAGCAGTTCTTC. This encodes CASSPNGQGYSGEQFF. The V gene is TRBV18, the J gene TRBJ2-1, with 8 bases fitting TRBD1. Germline V gene sequence: CDR1 KGHSH, CDR2 LQKENI. CDR3 length: 16 amino acids. V lost 2 bases and J lost 9; bases outside the gene matches: 12.

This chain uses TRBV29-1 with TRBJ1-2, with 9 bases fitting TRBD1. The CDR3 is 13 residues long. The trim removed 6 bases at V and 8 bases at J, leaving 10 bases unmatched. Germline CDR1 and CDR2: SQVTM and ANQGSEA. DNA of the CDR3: TGCAGCGTCACGCCCGGGACAGGGAAGGGCTACACCTTC. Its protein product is CSVTPGTGKGYTF.

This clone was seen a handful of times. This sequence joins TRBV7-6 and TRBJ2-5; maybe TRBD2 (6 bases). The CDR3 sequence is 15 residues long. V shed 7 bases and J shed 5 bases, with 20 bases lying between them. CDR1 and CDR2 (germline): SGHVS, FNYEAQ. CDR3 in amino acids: CASNPAGGAGETQYF. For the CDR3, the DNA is TGTGCCAGCAACCCCGCGGGCGGGGCCGGGGAGACCCAGTACTTC. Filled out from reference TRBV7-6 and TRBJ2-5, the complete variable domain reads GAGVSQSPRYKVTKRGQDVALRCDPISGHVSLYWYRQALGQGPEFLTYFNYEAQQDKSGLPNDRFSAERPEGSISTLTIQRTEQRDSAMYRCASNPAGGAGETQYFGPGTRLLVL.

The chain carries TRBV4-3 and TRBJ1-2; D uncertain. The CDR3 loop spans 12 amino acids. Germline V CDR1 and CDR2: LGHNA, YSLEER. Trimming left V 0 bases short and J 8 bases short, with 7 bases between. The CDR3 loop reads CASSQDSRGYTF. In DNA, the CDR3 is TGCGCCAGCAGCCAAGATTCGCGGGGCTACACCTTC.

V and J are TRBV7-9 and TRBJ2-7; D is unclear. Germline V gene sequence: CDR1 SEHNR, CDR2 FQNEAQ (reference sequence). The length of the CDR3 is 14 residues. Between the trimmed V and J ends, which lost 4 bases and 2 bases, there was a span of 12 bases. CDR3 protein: CASSSPGLAYEQYF. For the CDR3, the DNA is TGTGCCAGCAGCTCCCCCGGGTTAGCCTACGAGCAGTACTTC. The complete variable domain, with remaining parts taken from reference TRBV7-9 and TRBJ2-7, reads DTGVSQNPRHKITKRGQNVTFRCDPISEHNRLYWYRQTLGQGPEFLTYFQNEAQLEKSRLLSDRFSAERPKGSFSTLEIQRTEQGDSAMYLCASSSPGLAYEQYFGPGTRLTVT.

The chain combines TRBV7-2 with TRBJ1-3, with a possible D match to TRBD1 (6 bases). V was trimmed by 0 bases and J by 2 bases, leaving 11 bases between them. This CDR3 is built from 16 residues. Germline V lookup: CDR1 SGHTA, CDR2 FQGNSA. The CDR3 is CASSLAAGATGNTIYF. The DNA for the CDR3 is TGTGCCAGCAGCTTAGCGGCAGGGGCCACTGGAAACACCATATATTTT. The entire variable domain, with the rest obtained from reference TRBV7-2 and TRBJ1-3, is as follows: GAGVSQSPSNKVTEKGKDVELRCDPISGHTALYWYRQSLGQGLEFLIYFQGNSAPDKSGLPSDRFSAERTGGSVSTLTIQRTQQEDSAVYLCASSLAAGATGNTIYFGEGSWLTVV.

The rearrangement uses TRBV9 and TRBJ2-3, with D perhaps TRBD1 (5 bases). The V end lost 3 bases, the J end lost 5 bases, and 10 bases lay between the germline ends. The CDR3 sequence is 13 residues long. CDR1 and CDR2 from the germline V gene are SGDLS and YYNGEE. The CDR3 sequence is CASSGGVEDTQYF. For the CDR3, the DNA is TGTGCCAGCAGCGGGGGCGTGGAAGATACGCAGTATTTT.

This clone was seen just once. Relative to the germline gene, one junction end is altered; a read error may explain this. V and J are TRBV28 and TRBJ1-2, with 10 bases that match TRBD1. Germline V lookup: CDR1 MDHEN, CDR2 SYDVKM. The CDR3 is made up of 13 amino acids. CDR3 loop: CASSLTMPGDRGF. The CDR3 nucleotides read TGTGCCAGCAGCCTAACTATGCCAGGGGACAGGGGTTTC.

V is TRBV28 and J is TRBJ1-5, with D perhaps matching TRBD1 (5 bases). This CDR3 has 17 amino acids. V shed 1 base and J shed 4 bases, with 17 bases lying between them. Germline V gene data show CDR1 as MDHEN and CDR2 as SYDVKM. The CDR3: CASSLLGARAGNQPQHF. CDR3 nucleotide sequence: TGTGCCAGCAGTTTATTAGGGGCCCGCGCGGGAAATCAGCCCCAGCATTTT.